This passage covers 17 T cell receptor beta chains from one sample sequenced in a study of cytomegalovirus exposure and HLA in healthy donors. PCR used 60 Vbeta primers and 13 Jbeta primers. Profiled with immunoSEQ multiplex PCR; TCRdb holds only in-frame clones, not every one. The repertoire holds 130,000 or so clones, with approximately 66% as singletons. Input material: PBMCs. The receptors stem from a woman between 40 and 55 years old in good health and CMV-seropositive.

This sequence joins TRBV7-6 and TRBJ1-4, with no clear D. The V and J ends lost 1 base and 3 bases respectively, with 9 bases between them. CDR1 is SGHVS, CDR2 FNYEAQ, per germline. The length of the CDR3 is 15 residues. The CDR3 DNA follows: TGTGCCAGCAGCTTAGAGATGGGCTCTAATGAAAAACTGTTTTTT. Its translation: CASSLEMGSNEKLFF.

The V call is TRBV6-1, the J call TRBJ2-1; 9 nucleotides agree with TRBD2. Germline V gives CDR1 MNHNS, CDR2 SASEGT. V gave up 1 base and J gave up 9 bases; unmatched junction bases: 7. CDR3 length equals 15 residues. The chain's CDR3 is CASSEGAGGPSEQFF. The CDR3, as DNA: TGTGCCAGCAGTGAAGGCGCGGGGGGGCCTAGTGAGCAGTTCTTC.

With regard to this clone: The junction departs from germline at one end; a sequencing error may be responsible. V gene TRBV7-9 combines with J gene TRBJ2-7; TRBD2 agrees at 12 bases. Germline loops: CDR1 SEHNR, CDR2 FQNEAQ (reference sequence). This CDR3 has 16 amino acids. The CDR3 protein is CSSSPTSGGKSYEQYF. The CDR3 DNA follows: TGTTCCAGCAGCCCAACTAGCGGGGGGAAATCCTACGAGCAGTACTTC.

This clone was observed a few times. The chain recombines TRBV18 with TRBJ1-1, with TRBD1 matching over 10 bases. With 2 bases clipped from V and 3 bases from J, the junction kept 6 bases outside the gene matches. Germline V gene lookup returns CDR1 KGHSH and CDR2 LQKENI. This CDR3 spans 16 amino acids. The CDR3 DNA sequence: TGTGCCAGCTCACCAGGGACAGGGGCGGTTTACACTGAAGCTTTCTTT. The encoded protein is CASSPGTGAVYTEAFF.

This clone is a singleton in its sample. The V gene is TRBV7-2, the J gene TRBJ2-1, with D possibly matching TRBD2 (5 bases). The germline V gene encodes CDR1 SGHTA and CDR2 FQGNSA. The CDR3 totals 15 residues. Trimming removed 1 base from V and 1 base from J, with 8 bases in between. The DNA of the CDR3 is TGTGCCAGCAGCTTAGAGCCGGGGTCCTACAATGAGCAGTTCTTC. It is translated as CASSLEPGSYNEQFF.

About this clone itself: The sample holds other DNA sequences that translate to the same CDR3. The chain links TRBV2 to TRBJ2-2; D ambiguous. Between the trimmed V and J ends, which lost 2 bases and 3 bases, there was a span of 7 bases. The CDR3 is made up of 14 amino acids. The germline gives CDR1 SNHLY, CDR2 FYNNEI. This chain's CDR3 is CASSELRYTGELFF. As DNA, the CDR3 is TGTGCCAGCAGTGAACTGCGATACACCGGGGAGCTGTTTTTT.

V is TRBV19 and J is TRBJ2-1; D might be TRBD2 (6 bases). Trimming removed 3 bases at V and 7 bases at J, with 10 bases between. Looked up from germline, CDR1 is LNHDA and CDR2 is SQIVND (reference sequence). CDR3 length equals 13 residues. The CDR3, as DNA: TGTGCCAGTAGTATGCGGGATCGGAATGAGCAGTTCTTC. Amino acid sequence: CASSMRDRNEQFF.

The CDR3 bases are TGTGCCAGCAGCTTAGCCCCCCAGGTCGGGGACGAGCAGTACTTC. Protein: CASSLAPQVGDEQYF. The V and J genes are TRBV7-6 and TRBJ2-7; D might be TRBD2 (5 bases). Germline V gene lookup returns CDR1 SGHVS and CDR2 FNYEAQ. The CDR3 runs to 15 residues. Deletions cut 0 bases from V and 5 bases from J, with 14 bases between.

V usage is TRBV5-4 and J usage is TRBJ2-7, with 7 bases matching TRBD1. CDR1 and CDR2 from the germline V gene are SGHNT and YYREEE (reference sequence). The V segment lost 0 bases and the J segment 2 bases; nucleotides outside the gene matches: 5. This CDR3 has 15 residues. CDR3 loop: CASSLGDSRAYEQYF. In DNA, the CDR3 is TGTGCCAGCAGCTTGGGGGACAGCCGGGCCTACGAGCAGTACTTC.

The chain carries TRBV7-6 and TRBJ1-6, with unresolved D. This CDR3 contains 14 residues. Trimming took off 6 bases at V and 10 bases at J, with 16 bases between the two ends. The germline CDR1 and CDR2 sequences are SGHVS and FNYEAQ. This CDR3 is CASSEGGSGSPLHF. The CDR3 nucleotides read TGTGCCAGCAGTGAGGGAGGGTCTGGGTCACCCCTCCACTTT.

CDR3 sequence (DNA): TGCGCCACCCAGAGGGGGAGGGACGAAAAACTGTTTTTT. Encoded protein: CATQRGRDEKLFF. The chain recombines TRBV10-2 with TRBJ1-4, with D maybe TRBD1 (6 bases). Germline CDR1 WSHSY, CDR2 SAAADI. There are 13 residues in the CDR3. The V end lost 10 bases, the J end lost 8 bases, and 17 bases lay between the germline ends.

V and J are TRBV7-9 and TRBJ2-3; TRBD2 might be the D (5 bases). CDR1 and CDR2 (germline): SEHNR, FQNEAQ (reference sequence). Trimming took 1 base from V and 2 from J, leaving 10 bases between them. The CDR3 has 15 amino acids. The CDR3 sequence: CASSLGAGVTDTQYF. The CDR3 coding sequence is TGTGCCAGCAGCTTAGGAGCCGGGGTCACAGATACGCAGTATTTT.

This clone was detected a few times. The germline gene is not matched at one end of the junction; a read error may be the cause. This sequence joins TRBV19 and TRBJ2-4, with D possibly being TRBD2 (5 bases). The CDR3 covers 9 residues. Germline V gene sequence: CDR1 LNHDA, CDR2 SQIVND (reference sequence). CDR3 residues: CASSGRGFF. Written as DNA, the CDR3 is TGTGCCAGTAGTGGGAGAGGATTCTTC.

This chain uses TRBV10-3 with TRBJ2-4; 8 bases line up with TRBD2. Germline trimming cut 11 bases from V and 6 bases from J; bases unmatched to any gene: 12. Germline CDR1 reads ENHRY; CDR2 reads SYGVKD. The CDR3 loop spans 14 amino acids. The CDR3 protein is CAVNPGGALNIQYF. The CDR3 nucleotides read TGTGCCGTCAATCCCGGGGGGGCCTTAAACATTCAGTACTTC.

V is TRBV6-5 and J is TRBJ2-7; perhaps TRBD2 as D (6 bases). The germline V gene has CDR1 MNHEY and CDR2 SVGAGI. The length of the CDR3 is 13 residues. V was cut by 6 bases and J by 6 bases, with 15 bases left in between. CDR3 bases: TGTGCCAGCAGGCGGGGCCTTCACTCCGAGCAGTACTTC. It is translated as CASRRGLHSEQYF.

Comments on this clone: Because the CDR3's place on the DNA is in doubt, the DNA is left out and the CDR3 is given as listed by TCRdb. The rearrangement uses TRBV7-9 and TRBJ1-2; no check of the table's D call, TRBD1, against the DNA was made. Germline values: CDR1 SEHNR, CDR2 FQNEAQ (reference sequence). The CDR3 is 14 residues long, ends included. The chain's CDR3 is CASSFGQGADGYPF.

This clone was counted once. The V and J genes are TRBV27 and TRBJ2-3; a weak D match, TRBD2 (6 bases). V dropped 5 bases and J dropped 3 bases, with 18 bases sitting between them. The CDR3 runs to 16 residues. Germline V gene sequence: CDR1 MNHEY, CDR2 SMNVEV (reference sequence). The CDR3 sequence is CASSPLGQGGTDTQYF. The CDR3 DNA sequence: TGTGCCAGCAGTCCTCTAGGGCAGGGAGGTACAGATACGCAGTATTTT.